This T cell receptor (beta chain) comes out of a study of a mutant IDH1 vaccine in newly diagnosed glioma (dated by TCRdb to about 2021). Study-wide context: Vaccination began 4-6 weeks after radiotherapy alone, or alongside temozolomide cycles in the chemotherapy-containing groups. Of the 30 to 35 treated patients, 62.5% were male and around 38% were female, and a mean age of 40.4 years was recorded. Prior to enrollment, patients had been given standard therapy consisting of radiotherapy alone, temozolomide alone, or radiochemotherapy with temozolomide, with the combination given to most patients. The week-35 safety follow-up was designated visit V12, and the week-47 end of study was designated visit V13. Six visits were used for peripheral blood collection: V03 (baseline), V05, V07, V10, V12 and V13. Longitudinal TCRB deep sequencing was performed for roughly 24 treated patients wherever samples were available for exploratory analyses. Summary of the overall study and its limitations: Changes in the top peripheral T cell clonotypes picked up by TCRB sequencing did not appear to be linked to pseudoprogression. The authors stated that sample limitations prevented analyses of patient blood samples from being reproduced. Immune responses induced by the vaccine were seen in about 93% of patients across multiple MHC alleles. Availability determined which PBMC samples were chosen for TCRB deep sequencing.

The method was the immunoSEQ multiplex PCR assay. Rearranged TCR beta chain sequences were amplified with the hsTCRB Kit following the manufacturer's protocol. TCRB libraries were sequenced on an Illumina MiSeq. As for the original processing: The proprietary platform of the kit vendor was used for demultiplexing, trimming and gene mapping. TCRdb's version of the immuneACCESS table is confined to in-frame rearrangements and falls short of the full clone set. An unresolved V gene accounts for under half of the shortfall where checked; the remainder is of unknown origin. D and trimming were read from the DNA, whereas the V and J calls and clone size are those reported in that table. The sample table shows about 56,000 clones, and approximately 87% are seen once. Of the sample, around 1.5% is held by the ten largest clones. This specimen's time point label, interpreted: week 35, safety follow-up. Every vaccine dose consisted of 300 ug of a 20-mer mutant IDH1 peptide in Montanide, administered subcutaneously together with topical imiquimod. Patients received eight vaccinations in weeks 1, 3, 5, 7, 11, 15, 19 and 23, corresponding to visits V03 through V10. All donors had newly diagnosed IDH1-mutant astrocytomas of WHO grade 3 or 4 that showed loss of nuclear ATRX. The samples were drawn from NOA16, a multicentre, single-arm, open-label phase I trial in Germany that tested a mutant IDH1 peptide vaccine in humans for the first time. Genomic DNA for TCRB sequencing was isolated from EDTA blood with the DNeasy Blood and Tissue Kit.

Comment on this clone: The antigen it recognizes is unknown. There are no base qualities to consult, and no much larger clone falls within one base.

The junction carries 5 bases between V and J, which are trimmed by 4 bases and 2 bases respectively. From the cysteine through the phenylalanine, the CDR3 covers 12 amino acids. Here the CDR3 DNA is all that survives: 36 bases in frame from base 1. From a lookup of the germline V gene, CDR1 and CDR2 are MDHEN and SYDVKM. This chain joins TRBV28 to TRBJ1-2, with the D gene not clear enough to name. The TCR originated in a man aged 40-49 years with glioma. Sequences were derived from PBMCs, sampled from a glioma patient whose treatment included an IDH1 peptide vaccine. CDR3 protein: CASSSVNYGYTF. The DNA reads TGTGCCAGCAGTTCAGTGAACTATGGCTACACCTTC.